A selection of T cell receptor beta chains follows, all from one sample in a study of blood T cell repertoires in COVID-19. Generated by immunoSEQ multiplex PCR, the TCRdb table keeps only in-frame clones and is missing some. The table records around 16,000 clones, 82% of them present only once. Source material: peripheral blood. The receptors were sampled from an elderly man with active or convalescent COVID-19. Both conserved end residues are trimmed from each CDR3. Only some rows state a clone size, as once, few, many or a class for expanded clones.

>TRBV2|TRBJ2-7|NA
ASKTGGEQY
>TRBV6-5|TRBJ1-4|NA
ASRGQGSNEKLF
>TRBV19|TRBJ1-5|NA
ASSIAYESNQPQH
>TRBV30|TRBJ2-5|few
AWSVFSGETQY
>TRBV12-3/TRBV12-4|TRBJ1-6|NA
ASSLEVNSPLH
>TRBV29-1|TRBJ1-1|NA
SVETARNTEAF
>TRBV11-3|TRBJ2-3|NA
ASSFYAAGGDTQY
>TRBV20-1|TRBJ2-7|NA
SPTQGNEQY
>TRBV13|TRBJ2-7|NA
ASSISSQGNSHEQY
>TRBV7-9|TRBJ1-4|few
ASSFHNEKLF
>TRBV6-6|TRBJ2-1|NA
ASTHRDRVVEQF
>TRBV2|TRBJ2-5|NA
ASRTGLLETQY
>TRBV5-1|TRBJ2-1|once
ASRDPSGGAWNEQF
>TRBV5-1|TRBJ1-2|NA
ASSLAPGGDYGYT
>TRBV2|TRBJ2-5|NA
ASNRYLAGGFIETQY
>TRBV11-2|TRBJ1-5|NA
ASSRDRAQPQH
>TRBV19|TRBJ2-1|NA
ATRLDRDNEQF
>TRBV15|TRBJ1-4|NA
ATSRGEKLF
>TRBV15|TRBJ2-1|NA
ATSPTGTGHGGQF
>TRBV5-1|TRBJ1-1|NA
ASSLAGDGTEAF
>TRBV5-1|TRBJ2-7|once
ASSGSGGGYEQY
>TRBV6-6|TRBJ1-1|few
ASSYSAGTTEAF
>TRBV13|TRBJ1-1|NA
ASTHRIFNTEAF
>TRBV4-1|TRBJ2-3|NA
ASSQVGLRSDTQY
>TRBV28|TRBJ2-5|NA
ASSPPDRGIGTQY
>TRBV24-1|TRBJ2-5|NA
ATSDSKRAGGLETQY
>TRBV13|TRBJ2-3|NA
ASSRRRQGGSTQY
>TRBV4-2|TRBJ2-2|NA
ASSQAGAVTGELF
>TRBV3-1/TRBV3-2|TRBJ2-1|NA
ASSPDPGGNEQF
>TRBV24-1|TRBJ1-4|NA
ATSDSASTGKLF
>TRBV28|TRBJ1-2|NA
ASTHLGDSTYGYT
>TRBV4-1|TRBJ2-3|NA
ASSQGLAGGWDTQY
>TRBV11-1|TRBJ2-5|NA
ASSSPQGAWETQY
>TRBV24-1|TRBJ1-2|NA
ATSDFQGNGYT
>TRBV3-1/TRBV3-2|TRBJ2-3|NA
ASSPVAGVGTDTQY
>TRBV19|TRBJ2-7|NA
ASSSGPRAGGGEQY
>TRBV14|TRBJ2-2|NA
ASSQERQGVNSTGELF
>TRBV5-4|TRBJ1-1|NA
ASSAGTRKNTEAF